The text below deals with one TCR beta chain. What it recognizes is unknown. The entry originates in a study of cytomegalovirus exposure and HLA in healthy donors. Findings and limits, study-wide: Association of a missense DCLRE1C variant with TCR beta V- and J-gene trimming was reported in a later analysis. Most subjects had HLA-A and HLA-B alleles reportedly predicted accurately by TCR beta sequences.

Healthy bone marrow donors made up the donors. Use of 60 Vbeta and 13 Jbeta primers characterized the PCR. Assay: immunoSEQ multiplex PCR; the TCRdb copy retains only in-frame clones and omits some. The repertoire holds a few hundred thousand clones, with about three quarters as singletons. CDR1 and CDR2 from the germline V gene are SGHVS and FQNEAQ. The trim removed 1 base at V and 6 bases at J, leaving 6 bases unmatched. CDR3 size: 15 residues. Specimen: PBMCs. The rearrangement joins TRBV7-8 to TRBJ1-2, with 9 bases that match TRBD1. The TCR was taken from a man aged 18 to 35 in good health and CMV-seronegative. CDR3 region: CASSLVDRTGDGYTF. Written as DNA, the CDR3 is TGTGCCAGCAGCTTAGTAGATAGGACAGGGGATGGCTACACCTTC. The variable domain in full, completed from reference TRBV7-8 and TRBJ1-2, reads GAGVSQSPRYKVAKRGQDVALRCDPISGHVSLFWYQQALGQGPEFLTYFQNEAQLDKSGLPSDRFFAERPEGSVSTLKIQRTQQEDSAVYLCASSLVDRTGDGYTFGSGTRLTVV.